A single sample gave rise to the 4 T cell receptor beta chains below, sequenced in a study of shared clonotypes between healthy human individuals. Sequencing was performed with immunoSEQ multiplex PCR; in TCRdb, only in-frame clones are kept and a portion is missing. The sample gives a few million clones, approximately 94% of which show up once; 0.13% is in the top ten. Sequences were obtained from naive CD4+ T cells sorted from blood. Specified subset: CD45RA+ positively selected. These receptors all stem from a man aged 18 to 30 in good health.

The chain joins TRBV10-3 to TRBJ1-2; unclear D gene. V was clipped by 8 bases and J by 0 bases, with 16 bases between them. The length of the CDR3 is 15 residues. The V gene's germline CDR1 is ENHRY and CDR2 SYGVKD. This chain's CDR3 is CAISQRPNTNYGYTF. CDR3 DNA sequence: TGTGCCATCTCACAGCGGCCTAATACTAACTATGGCTACACCTTC.

The J gene is TRBJ2-4, the V gene TRBV4-3; tentatively, D is TRBD2 (7 bases). The germline V and J ends were trimmed by 0 bases and 6 bases, with 15 bases remaining between them. Germline V gene data show CDR1 as LGHNA and CDR2 as YSLEER. The CDR3 sequence is 16 residues long. The CDR3 sequence is CASSQDAGAGGNIQYF. The CDR3 DNA sequence: TGCGCCAGCAGCCAAGATGCGGGGGCCGGGGGAAACATTCAGTACTTC.

The rearrangement joins TRBV5-1 to TRBJ1-1; no firm D call. This CDR3 is built from 15 residues. Germline V gene lookup returns CDR1 SGHRS and CDR2 YFSETQ. V was cut by 4 bases and J by 1 base, with 14 bases left in between. The CDR3 coding sequence is TGCGCCAGCAGCCAGAGGACCGATAGGAACACTGAAGCTTTCTTT. Encoded protein: CASSQRTDRNTEAFF.

This clone occurred once. V usage is TRBV5-1 and J usage is TRBJ2-5, with D perhaps TRBD2 (6 bases). V shed 5 bases and J shed 3 bases, with 17 bases lying between them. Germline V gene sequence: CDR1 SGHRS, CDR2 YFSETQ. CDR3 size: 15 residues. In DNA, the CDR3 is TGCGCCAGCAGTTTTGGGGGGAATTGGGAAGAGACCCAGTACTTC. Its protein is CASSFGGNWEETQYF.